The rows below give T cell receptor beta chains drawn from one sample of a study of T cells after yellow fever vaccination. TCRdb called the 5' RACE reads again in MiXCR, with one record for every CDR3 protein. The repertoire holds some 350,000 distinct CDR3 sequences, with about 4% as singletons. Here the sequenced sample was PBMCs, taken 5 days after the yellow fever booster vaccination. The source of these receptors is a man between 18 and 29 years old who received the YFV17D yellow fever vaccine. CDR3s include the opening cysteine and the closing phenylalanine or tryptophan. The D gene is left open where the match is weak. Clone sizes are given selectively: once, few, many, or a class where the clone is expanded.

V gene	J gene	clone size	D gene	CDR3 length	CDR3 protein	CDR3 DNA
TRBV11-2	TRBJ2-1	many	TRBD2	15	CASTHGSGGQGEQFF	TGTGCCAGCACCCACGGCAGCGGGGGCCAGGGGGAGCAGTTCTTC
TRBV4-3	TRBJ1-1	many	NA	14	CASSQDNRGTEAFF	TGCGCCAGCAGCCAAGATAACCGGGGCACTGAAGCTTTCTTT
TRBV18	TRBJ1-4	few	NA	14	CASSRMGTNEKLFF	TGTGCCAGCTCACGGATGGGGACAAATGAAAAACTGTTTTTT
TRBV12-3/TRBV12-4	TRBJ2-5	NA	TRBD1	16	CASSLGRLAGTGTQYF	TGTGCCAGCAGCTTAGGGAGACTGGCCGGGACAGGGACCCAGTACTTC
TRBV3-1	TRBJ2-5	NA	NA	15	CASSLGAAQEETQYF	TGTGCCAGCAGCTTGGGGGCCGCGCAAGAGGAGACCCAGTACTTC
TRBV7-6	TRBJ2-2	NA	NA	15	CASSLAGAYTGELFF	TGTGCCAGCAGCTTAGCGGGGGCCTACACCGGGGAGCTGTTTTTT
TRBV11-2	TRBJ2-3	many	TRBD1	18	CASSLGRTGGYGTDTQYF	TGTGCCAGCAGCTTAGGCCGGACAGGGGGGTATGGCACAGATACGCAGTATTTT
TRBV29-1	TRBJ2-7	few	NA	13	CSFTVGGTYEQYF	TGCAGCTTCACCGTGGGGGGTACCTACGAGCAGTACTTC
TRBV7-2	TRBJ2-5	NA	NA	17	CASHSLTASRVSETQYF	TGTGCCAGCCACTCACTTACGGCGTCTCGTGTATCGGAGACCCAGTACTTC
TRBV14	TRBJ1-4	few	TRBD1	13	CASSRGQGEKLFF	TGTGCCAGCAGCAGGGGACAGGGTGAAAAACTGTTTTTT
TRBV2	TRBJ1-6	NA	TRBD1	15	CASRDSGTGLSPLHF	TGTGCCAGCAGAGACTCCGGGACAGGGCTTTCACCCCTCCACTTT
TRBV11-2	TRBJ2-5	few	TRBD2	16	CASSSAEGGWQETQYF	TGTGCCAGCAGCTCAGCGGAGGGAGGGTGGCAAGAGACCCAGTACTTC
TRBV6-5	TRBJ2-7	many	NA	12	CASRNREIKQYF	TGTGCCAGCAGGAACAGGGAGATAAAGCAGTACTTC
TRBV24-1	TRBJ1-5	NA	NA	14	CATSVGGGNQPQHF	TGTGCCACCAGTGTTGGGGGGGGCAATCAGCCCCAGCATTTT
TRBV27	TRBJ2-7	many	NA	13	CASSFTATYEQYF	TGTGCCAGCAGTTTCACGGCTACCTACGAGCAGTACTTC
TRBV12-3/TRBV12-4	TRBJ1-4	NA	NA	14	CASSLGLHGGKLFF	TGTGCCAGCAGTTTAGGACTTCACGGAGGAAAACTGTTTTTT
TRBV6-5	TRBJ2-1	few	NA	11	CASSWGHEQFF	TGTGCCAGCAGTTGGGGACATGAGCAGTTCTTC